Below are 26 T cell receptor beta chains sequenced from a single sample in a study of response to subunit inactivated influenza vaccine. TCRdb recomputed calls from the RT-PCR reads with MiXCR, one row per CDR3 protein. The profile covers about 830,000 distinct CDR3 sequences, with 18% appearing a single time and roughly 11% taken by the ten largest. Sequencing used PBMCs from blood, obtained about 5 days after vaccination. These TCRs come from a man aged 50 or older who received an inactivated influenza vaccine.

The V gene is TRBV11-2, the J gene TRBJ1-4; 7 positions agree with TRBD1. The CDR3 is 14 amino acids. After removal of 4 bases from V and 4 bases from J, the junction contained 3 bases not matched to a gene. Per the germline V gene, CDR1 is SGHAT and CDR2 is FQNNGV. CDR3 sequence reads: CASSWAGGNEKLFF. In DNA, the CDR3 is TGTGCCAGCAGCTGGGCAGGGGGTAATGAAAAACTGTTTTTT.

This chain connects TRBV24-1 to TRBJ2-5, with TRBD1 identical over 10 bases. The CDR3 spans 16 residues. The germline gives CDR1 KGHDR, CDR2 SFDVKD. The trim removed 2 bases at V and 5 bases at J, leaving 7 bases unmatched. As DNA, the CDR3 is TGTGCCACCAGTGATTGGGGACAGGGGATCGGCGAGACCCAGTACTTC. Protein sequence: CATSDWGQGIGETQYF.

This clonotype was counted between two and nine times. The chain recombines TRBV7-2 with TRBJ2-6; a possible D gene is TRBD2 (6 bases). Looked up from germline, CDR1 is SGHTA and CDR2 is FQGNSA. Trimming removed 5 bases at V and 7 bases at J, with 15 bases between. The CDR3 runs to 15 residues. The CDR3 bases are TGTGCCAGCAGCCGACTAGATACTAGAGCCAACGTCCTGACTTTC. This sequence encodes CASSRLDTRANVLTF.

The V call is TRBV7-9, the J call TRBJ1-1, with D possibly being TRBD1 (6 bases). With 4 bases removed from V and 1 base from J, the gap between germline ends came to 10 bases. Looked up from germline, CDR1 is SEHNR and CDR2 is FQNEAQ (reference sequence). The CDR3 runs to 14 residues. CDR3 nucleotides: TGTGCCAGCAGCTGGGGGGGCACGAACACTGAAGCTTTCTTT. Translated, it gives CASSWGGTNTEAFF.

This clonotype was seen only a few times. The chain has TRBV25-1 and TRBJ2-3; the D gene is possibly TRBD2 (6 bases). V was pared by 8 bases and J by 0 bases, with 15 bases between. Looked up from germline, CDR1 is MGHDK and CDR2 is SYGVNS. This CDR3 comprises 15 residues. CDR3 loop: CASRHYGSSTDTQYF. Written as DNA, the CDR3 is TGTGCCAGCCGCCATTACGGGAGCAGCACAGATACGCAGTATTTT.

This clonotype has more than one count but fewer than ten. At one boundary the junction diverges from the germline segment, which might be a read error. In DNA form, the CDR3 reads TGCGCCAGCAGATTGGGTCAAGGGACCTCCTACGAGCAGTACTTC. As protein: CASRLGQGTSYEQYF. The chain is built from TRBV5-1 and TRBJ2-7; D may correspond to TRBD1 or TRBD2 (5 bases each). The CDR3 extends over 15 amino acids. Germline V CDR1 and CDR2: SGHRS, YFSETQ. The full variable domain, completed using reference TRBV5-1 and TRBJ2-7, is KAGVTQTPRYLIKTRGQQVTLSCSPISGHRSVSWYQQTPGQGLQFLFEYFSETQRNKGNFPGRFSGRQFSNSRSEMNVSTLELGDSALYLCASRLGQGTSYEQYFGPGTRLTVT.

This clonotype occurred a few times. The rearrangement uses TRBV7-8 and TRBJ1-2; D unclear. V was trimmed by 7 bases and J by 7 bases, leaving 16 bases between them. CDR3 size: 13 residues. From germline, CDR1 is SGHVS and CDR2 FQNEAQ. CDR3 nucleotides: TGTGCCAGCACAGAAGGCATAATCGGTGGCTACACCTTC. Encoded protein: CASTEGIIGGYTF.

Only a few counts were recorded for this clonotype. The chain couples TRBV7-8 to TRBJ1-2, with D hard to call. Germline CDR1 SGHVS, CDR2 FQNEAQ. The ends were cut back, 0 bases at V and 2 bases at J, with 10 bases in the middle. The CDR3 covers 15 residues. CDR3 in amino acids: CASSLAGLGNYGYTF. CDR3 nucleotide sequence: TGTGCCAGCAGCTTAGCCGGCCTTGGGAACTATGGCTACACCTTC. The variable domain in full, with the rest retrieved from reference TRBV7-8 and TRBJ1-2, is GAGVSQSPRYKVAKRGQDVALRCDPISGHVSLFWYQQALGQGPEFLTYFQNEAQLDKSGLPSDRFFAERPEGSVSTLKIQRTQQEDSAVYLCASSLAGLGNYGYTFGSGTRLTVV.

The chain joins TRBV25-1 to TRBJ1-2; D remains unclear. Germline V gene data show CDR1 as MGHDK and CDR2 as SYGVNS. The CDR3 has 9 residues. Between the trimmed V and J ends, which lost 6 bases and 4 bases, there was a span of 0 bases. The CDR3 spells CASSYGYTF. The CDR3 DNA reads TGTGCCAGCAGCTATGGCTACACCTTC.

The genes are TRBV5-1 and TRBJ2-2; 7 nucleotides align to TRBD1. Trimming removed 1 base from V and 3 bases from J; junction bases left unmatched: 3. The CDR3 loop spans 15 amino acids. Looked up from germline, CDR1 is SGHRS and CDR2 is YFSETQ. CDR3 bases: TGCGCCAGCAGCTTGCCCGGGACAGACACCGGGGAGCTGTTTTTT. Translation gives CASSLPGTDTGELFF.

The J gene is TRBJ2-7, the V gene TRBV7-9; 9 positions agree with TRBD2. Germline CDR1 reads SEHNR; CDR2 reads FQNEAQ (reference sequence). Unmatched junction bases numbered 3, after V lost 4 bases and J lost 2 bases. The CDR3 has 14 residues. The CDR3 loop reads CASSWVAGAYEQYF. For the CDR3, the DNA is TGTGCCAGCAGCTGGGTAGCGGGGGCCTACGAGCAGTACTTC.

There are many counts of this clonotype. The gene calls are TRBV29-1 and TRBJ2-1, with 9 bases identical to TRBD2. Germline V gives CDR1 SQVTM, CDR2 ANQGSEA. V lost 8 bases and J lost 5; bases outside the gene matches: 7. CDR3 length: 13 residues. CDR3 protein: CSTGTSTNNEQFF. The CDR3 DNA sequence: TGCAGCACGGGGACTAGCACCAACAATGAGCAGTTCTTC.

Only a few counts were recorded for this clonotype. The chain has TRBV5-1 and TRBJ2-1; a possible D gene is TRBD1 (5 bases). The germline V and J ends were trimmed by 0 bases and 8 bases, with 15 bases remaining between them. CDR1 and CDR2 from the germline V gene are SGHRS and YFSETQ. This CDR3 contains 15 residues. CDR3 in amino acids: CASSLEVAGLYEQFF. The CDR3 bases are TGCGCCAGCAGCTTGGAAGTAGCAGGGCTTTATGAGCAGTTCTTC.

This clonotype was seen more than once but under ten times. The chain has TRBV6-2 or TRBV6-3 and TRBJ2-7, with D unresolved. Germline V gene sequence: CDR1 MNHEY, CDR2 SVGEGT. The CDR3 is made up of 14 amino acids. The ends were cut back, 7 bases at V and 0 bases at J, with 13 bases in the middle. CDR3 in amino acids: CASTSSLSSYEQYF. Here the CDR3 DNA reads TGTGCCAGCACCTCCAGCCTGTCCTCCTACGAGCAGTACTTC.

This clonotype was detected only a few times. The CDR3 loop is CASSAPGRSNEKLFF. For the CDR3, the DNA is TGTGCCAGCAGTGCCCCAGGCAGGTCTAATGAAAAACTGTTTTTT. This chain links TRBV25-1 with TRBJ1-4; D not certain. Germline V gene sequence: CDR1 MGHDK, CDR2 SYGVNS. The CDR3 spans 15 residues. V shed 4 bases and J shed 3 bases, with 12 bases lying between them.

This chain joins TRBV21-1 and TRBJ2-7. TRBV21-1 is shown as a pseudogene. CDR3 length: 16 residues. The CDR3 DNA reads TGTGCCAGCAGCAAAGTTGGTGGAATCGATTGTTACGAGCAGTACTTC. Translated, it gives CASSKVGGIDCYEQYF.

This chain links TRBV30 with TRBJ2-7; unclear D gene. From germline, CDR1 is GTSNPN and CDR2 SVGIG (reference sequence). Deletions cut 0 bases from V and 6 bases from J, with 9 bases between. There are 12 residues in the CDR3. The CDR3, as DNA: TGTGCCTGGAGTGTACCCCGGAGCGAGCAGTACTTC. Translated, it gives CAWSVPRSEQYF.

The chain employs TRBV7-2 and TRBJ2-1; no definite D call. The CDR3 extends over 17 amino acids. The germline gives CDR1 SGHTA, CDR2 FQGNSA. Deletions cut 2 bases from V and 0 bases from J, with 14 bases between. The CDR3 region is CASSLPLTLSSYNEQFF. The CDR3, as DNA: TGTGCCAGCAGCTTACCCCTTACATTGAGCTCCTACAATGAGCAGTTCTTC.

The genes are TRBV6-1 and TRBJ2-1; D uncertain. The CDR3 has 12 residues. Per germline, CDR1 MNHNS and CDR2 SASEGT. V gave up 2 bases and J gave up 7 bases, with 6 bases separating them. In DNA, the CDR3 is TGTGCCAGCAGTGAATCTAGAAATGAGCAGTTCTTC. Translating it yields CASSESRNEQFF.

The V gene is TRBV28, the J gene TRBJ2-7, with 7 bases fitting TRBD2. Trimming removed 6 bases from V and 2 bases from J; junction bases left unmatched: 13. The CDR3 has 16 residues. Germline-derived CDR1 and CDR2 are MDHEN and SYDVKM. CDR3 nucleotide sequence: TGTGCCAGCAGGCCTGAGGCTCTAGCGGCCCCCTACGAGCAGTACTTC. Amino acid sequence: CASRPEALAAPYEQYF.

The genes are TRBV12-3 or TRBV12-4 and TRBJ2-3; perhaps TRBD1 as D (6 bases). V was cut by 4 bases and J by 0 bases, with 17 bases left in between. The CDR3 is made up of 17 amino acids. The DNA of the CDR3 is TGTGCCAGCAGTTCTTTCCAGGGGCCGCGAAGCACAGATACGCAGTATTTT. Amino acid sequence: CASSSFQGPRSTDTQYF.

The chain carries TRBV11-2 and TRBJ2-2; no definite D call. V was trimmed by 6 bases and J by 0 bases, leaving 11 bases between them. The CDR3 consists of 15 residues. CDR1 and CDR2 from the germline V gene are SGHAT and FQNNGV. The CDR3 is CASSLPQANTGELFF. CDR3 nucleotides: TGTGCCAGCAGTTTACCGCAAGCGAACACCGGGGAGCTGTTTTTT. The full variable domain, with the rest looked up from reference TRBV11-2 and TRBJ2-2, is EAGVAQSPRYKIIEKRQSVAFWCNPISGHATLYWYQQILGQGPKLLIQFQNNGVVDDSQLPKDRFSAERLKGVDSTLKIQPAKLEDSAVYLCASSLPQANTGELFFGEGSRLTVL.

The sample holds many counts of this clonotype. The chain carries TRBV20-1 and TRBJ2-4; 8 nucleotides align to TRBD1. This CDR3 spans 13 amino acids. The J segment lost 14 bases and the V segment lost 4 bases, leaving 13 bases of the junction unmatched. CDR1 DFQATT and CDR2 SNEGSKA come from the germline V gene (reference sequence). CDR3 amino acids: CSATGGDLSFEYF. The CDR3 coding sequence is TGCAGTGCTACAGGGGGCGATTTAAGTTTTGAGTACTTC.

The rearrangement uses TRBV27 and TRBJ2-2; no firm D call. Germline V lookup: CDR1 MNHEY, CDR2 SMNVEV (reference sequence). The CDR3 has 15 amino acids. The ends were cut back, 2 bases at V and 1 base at J, with 8 bases in the middle. In nucleotides, the CDR3 is TGTGCCAGCAGTTTAGAATTTGGGAACACCGGGGAGCTGTTTTTT. This translates into CASSLEFGNTGELFF.

V gene TRBV29-1 combines with J gene TRBJ1-1, with D possibly matching TRBD1 (5 bases). The germline CDR1 and CDR2 sequences are SQVTM and ANQGSEA. The germline V and J ends were trimmed by 7 bases and 3 bases, with 12 bases remaining between them. The CDR3 spans 12 residues. CDR3 nucleotide sequence: TGCAGCGCGTGGGGGGTACACACTGAAGCTTTCTTT. Amino acid sequence: CSAWGVHTEAFF.

This chain uses TRBV5-5 with TRBJ2-7; possible D gene TRBD1, 6 bases. Trimming cost V 4 bases and J 0 bases, with 17 bases left between them. The CDR3 length is 16 residues. In germline, CDR1 is SGHKS, CDR2 YYEKEE (reference sequence). CDR3 loop: CASSVQGGETSYEQYF. CDR3 DNA: TGTGCCAGCAGCGTACAGGGTGGAGAAACCTCCTACGAGCAGTACTTC.